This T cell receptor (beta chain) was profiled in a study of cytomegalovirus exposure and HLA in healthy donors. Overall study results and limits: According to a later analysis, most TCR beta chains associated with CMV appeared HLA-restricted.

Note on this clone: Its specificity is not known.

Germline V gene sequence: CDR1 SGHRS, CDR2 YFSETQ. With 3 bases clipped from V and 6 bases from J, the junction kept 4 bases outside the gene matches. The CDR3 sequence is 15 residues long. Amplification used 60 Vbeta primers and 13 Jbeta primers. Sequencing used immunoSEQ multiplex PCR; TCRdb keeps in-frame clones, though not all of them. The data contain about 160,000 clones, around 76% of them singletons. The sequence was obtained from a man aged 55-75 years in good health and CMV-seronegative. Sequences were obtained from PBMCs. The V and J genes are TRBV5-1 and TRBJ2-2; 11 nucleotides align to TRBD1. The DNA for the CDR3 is TGCGCCAGCAGCTCGGGACAGGGGGGTCCCGGGGAGCTGTTTTTT. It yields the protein CASSSGQGGPGELFF.